Below are 10 T cell receptor beta chains sequenced from a single sample in a study of molecular identifiers for immune sequencing clone quantification. One entry per CDR3 protein, called by TCRdb with MiXCR from the PCR reads. The repertoire holds 490,000 or so distinct CDR3 sequences, with 20% to 25% as singletons. The sample comprised naive CD8+ T cells from blood, with Jurkat cell RNA spiked in. Sample subset: FACS-sorted CD8+CD4-CCR7+CD45RA+ naive T cells. The receptors were gathered from a human donor in good health. Some libraries in this study had Jurkat cell RNA spiked in.

The rearrangement joins TRBV7-2 to TRBJ1-3, with D uncertain. Germline CDR1 is SGHTA and CDR2 is FQGNSA. The V and J ends lost 4 bases and 4 bases respectively, with 14 bases between them. The CDR3 loop spans 15 amino acids. The CDR3 DNA reads as TGTGCCAGCAGCTCGCCCCCACAAGGAGGAAACACCATATATTTT. Amino acids: CASSSPPQGGNTIYF.

In its sample, this clonotype was seen a few times. This chain connects TRBV13 to TRBJ2-3; 7 nucleotides align to TRBD2. This CDR3 is 15 amino acids long. The J segment lost 3 bases and the V segment lost 8 bases, leaving 11 bases of the junction unmatched. The germline gives CDR1 PRHDT, CDR2 FYEKMQ (reference sequence). The CDR3 sequence is CASSRSGVITDTQYF. CDR3 sequence (DNA): TGTGCCAGCTCCCGGAGCGGGGTTATAACAGATACGCAGTATTTT.

On this clonotype itself: One junction end does not reproduce the germline sequence, and a read error may be involved. The V gene is TRBV7-8, the J gene TRBJ1-2; D gene ambiguous. The CDR3 runs to 14 residues. Per the germline V gene, CDR1 is SGHVS and CDR2 is FQNEAQ. For the CDR3, the DNA is TGTGCCAGCAGACTGGACCCCAGTGGCTATGGCCACACCTTC. Its protein product is CASRLDPSGYGHTF. Using reference TRBV7-8 and TRBJ1-2 for the parts outside the CDR3, the full variable domain is GAGVSQSPRYKVAKRGQDVALRCDPISGHVSLFWYQQALGQGPEFLTYFQNEAQLDKSGLPSDRFFAERPEGSVSTLKIQRTQQEDSAVYLCASRLDPSGYGHTFGSGTRLTVV.

This CDR3 is CASKTQYF. In nucleotides, the CDR3 is TGTGCCAGTAAGACCCAGTACTTC. The J gene is TRBJ2-5, the V gene TRBV19, with D unresolved. Germline V gene lookup returns CDR1 LNHDA and CDR2 SQIVND (reference sequence). V was shortened by 7 bases and J by 6 bases, with 0 bases between the two germline ends. The CDR3 is 8 residues long. Looking up the rest from reference TRBV19 and TRBJ2-5 gives the full variable domain: DGGITQSPKYLFRKEGQNVTLSCEQNLNHDAMYWYRQDPGQGLRLIYYSQIVNDFQKGDIAEGYSVSREKKESFPLTVTSAQKNPTAFYLCASKTQYFGPGTRLLVL.

This clonotype was detected ten times or more. This sequence joins TRBV27 and TRBJ2-5, with D uncertain. Germline CDR1 is MNHEY and CDR2 is SMNVEV (reference sequence). The CDR3 spans 15 residues. Trimming stripped 5 bases from V and 4 bases from J, with 17 bases between. This CDR3 is CASSKRTASGETQYF. The CDR3 nucleotides read TGTGCCAGCAGTAAAAGGACGGCTTCGGGAGAGACCCAGTACTTC.

This clonotype showed up many times. This chain links TRBV15 with TRBJ2-7; 7 nucleotides align to TRBD1. The CDR3 loop spans 14 amino acids. From germline, CDR1 is LNHNV and CDR2 YYDKDF (reference sequence). V was clipped by 1 base and J by 3 bases; unmatched bases: 3. The CDR3 loop is CATSRVQGDYEQYF. The CDR3 coding sequence is TGTGCCACCAGCAGAGTTCAGGGGGACTACGAGCAGTACTTC.

The V and J genes are TRBV27 and TRBJ2-5; tentative D call: TRBD2 (6 bases). V was shortened by 0 bases and J by 4 bases, with 9 bases between the two germline ends. Germline V gene sequence: CDR1 MNHEY, CDR2 SMNVEV (reference sequence). There are 14 residues in the CDR3. This CDR3 is CASSLSARGETQYF. The CDR3, as DNA: TGTGCCAGCAGTTTATCGGCGCGGGGAGAGACCCAGTACTTC.

In this sample, this clonotype turned up many times. The V call is TRBV29-1, the J call TRBJ2-2; D not resolved. CDR1 and CDR2 (germline): SQVTM, ANQGSEA. Trimming left V 8 bases short and J 4 bases short, with 8 bases between. The CDR3 length is 11 residues. The chain's CDR3 is CSCLATGELFF. CDR3 sequence (DNA): TGCAGCTGTTTGGCCACCGGGGAGCTGTTTTTT.

Comments on this clonotype: Since no conserved phenylalanine or tryptophan closes the CDR3, a read error is the likely cause. The rearrangement links TRBV7-9 to TRBJ1-1; perhaps TRBD1 as D (6 bases). This CDR3 has 13 residues. CDR1 SEHNR and CDR2 FQNEAQ come from the germline V gene (reference sequence). V was cut by 4 bases and J by 2 bases, with 8 bases left in between. The chain's CDR3 is CASSSGQNTEAFL. DNA for the CDR3: TGTGCCAGCAGCTCGGGACAAAACACTGAAGCTTTCCTT.

In DNA form, the CDR3 reads TGCAGTGCCGCCCCTAGCGGGGTCCACAATGAGCAGTTCTTC. Translation: CSAAPSGVHNEQFF. The V call is TRBV20-1, the J call TRBJ2-1, with TRBD2 matching 9 bases. Germline V lookup: CDR1 DFQATT, CDR2 SNEGSKA (reference sequence). CDR3 length: 14 amino acids. V dropped 6 bases and J dropped 5; count of bases not matched to a gene: 8.